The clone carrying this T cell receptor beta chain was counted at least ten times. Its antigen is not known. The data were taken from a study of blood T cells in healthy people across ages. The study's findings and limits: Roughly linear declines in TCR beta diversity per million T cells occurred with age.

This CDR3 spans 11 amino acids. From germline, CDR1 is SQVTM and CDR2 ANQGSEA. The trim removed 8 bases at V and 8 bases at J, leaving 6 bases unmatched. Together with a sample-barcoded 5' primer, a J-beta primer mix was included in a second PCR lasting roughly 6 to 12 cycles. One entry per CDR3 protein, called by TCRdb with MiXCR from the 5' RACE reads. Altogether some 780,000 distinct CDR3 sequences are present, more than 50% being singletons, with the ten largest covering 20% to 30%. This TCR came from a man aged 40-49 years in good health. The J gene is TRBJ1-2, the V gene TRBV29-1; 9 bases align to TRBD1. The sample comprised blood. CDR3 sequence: CSSTGGGGYTF. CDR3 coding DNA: TGCAGCAGCACAGGGGGCGGAGGCTACACCTTC.